This TCR beta chain was captured by sequencing in a study of blood T cell repertoires in COVID-19. Study summary: Collection of acute and convalescent COVID-19 samples took place in the United States, Italy and Spain.

TCRdb's table, derived via immunoSEQ multiplex PCR, lists solely in-frame clones and lacks some. Here the sample spans about 170,000 clones, about 83% being singletons. V was cut by 7 bases and J by 7 bases, with 20 bases left in between. The germline CDR1 and CDR2 sequences are SQVTM and ANQGSEA. This CDR3 region has 14 residues. The TCR comes from a man aged 40-49 years who had recovered from COVID-19. The V gene is TRBV29-1, the J gene TRBJ2-4; the D gene is possibly TRBD1 (5 bases). Sequences were obtained from peripheral blood. This chain's CDR3 is CSATDNPEMNIQYF. The CDR3 bases are TGCAGCGCCACGGACAACCCGGAGATGAACATTCAGTACTTC.